This T cell receptor (beta chain) was captured by sequencing in a study of spatial heterogeneity in lung cancer. Looked up from germline, CDR1 is SGHTA and CDR2 is FQGNSA. Trimming took off 5 bases at V and 9 bases at J, with 17 bases between the two ends. The CDR3 length is 15 residues. The time point was: sample taken at primary tumor resection. Unsorted tumor, nontumor lung tissue or cryopreserved PBMC supplied the whole RNA. Patients with untreated early-stage non-small cell lung cancer, numbering roughly 69, were the donors. There are many counts of this clonotype. Its antigen is undetermined. The library protocol tagged each TCR cDNA with a unique molecular identifier. TCRdb analysed the 5' RACE reads with MiXCR anew, one entry per CDR3 protein. The sample records 26,000 or so distinct CDR3 sequences, around 13% being singletons. Study-wide points: Expanded tumor TCRs that were ubiquitous appeared in blood more at resection than follow-up.

Specimen: PBMCs, collected at surgery. This clonotype originated in a female donor with early-stage non-small cell lung cancer. The chain uses TRBV7-2 and TRBJ1-6, with D tentatively TRBD1 (6 bases). This chain's CDR3 is CASSPEPGQSSPLHF. CDR3 DNA: TGTGCCAGCAGCCCCGAGCCGGGACAATCTTCACCCCTCCACTTT.